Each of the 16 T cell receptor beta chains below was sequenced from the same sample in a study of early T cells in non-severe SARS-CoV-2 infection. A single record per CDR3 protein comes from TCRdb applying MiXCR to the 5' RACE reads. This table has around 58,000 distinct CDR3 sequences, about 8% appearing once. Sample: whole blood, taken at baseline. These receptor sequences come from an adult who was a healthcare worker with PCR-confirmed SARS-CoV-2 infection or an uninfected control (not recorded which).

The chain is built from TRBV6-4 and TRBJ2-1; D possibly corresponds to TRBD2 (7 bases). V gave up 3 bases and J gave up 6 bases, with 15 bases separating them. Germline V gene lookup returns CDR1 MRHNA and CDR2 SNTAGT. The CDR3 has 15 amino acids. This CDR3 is CASSDGGAPSNEQFF. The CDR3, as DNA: TGTGCCAGCAGTGATGGGGGGGCGCCAAGCAATGAGCAGTTCTTC.

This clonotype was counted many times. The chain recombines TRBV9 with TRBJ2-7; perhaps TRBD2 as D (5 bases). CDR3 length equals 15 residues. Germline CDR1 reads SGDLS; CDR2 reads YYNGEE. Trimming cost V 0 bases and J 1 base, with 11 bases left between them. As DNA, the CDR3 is TGTGCCAGCAGCGTAGAAGGAGGCCGTTCCTACGAGCAGTACTTC. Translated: CASSVEGGRSYEQYF.

The CDR3 coding sequence is TGTGCCAGCAGCGCCTGGGGGCCCCAGCATTTT. Its protein product is CASSAWGPQHF. The gene calls are TRBV5-4 and TRBJ1-5; D unclear. V lost 4 bases, J lost 9 bases, and 8 bases lay in between. The CDR3 contains 11 residues. Germline assignment: CDR1 SGHNT and CDR2 YYREEE (reference sequence). Drawing the rest from reference TRBV5-4 and TRBJ1-5, the complete variable domain is ETGVTQSPTHLIKTRGQQVTLRCSSQSGHNTVSWYQQALGQGPQFIFQYYREEENGRGNFPPRFSGLQFPNYSSELNVNALELDDSALYLCASSAWGPQHFGDGTRLSIL.

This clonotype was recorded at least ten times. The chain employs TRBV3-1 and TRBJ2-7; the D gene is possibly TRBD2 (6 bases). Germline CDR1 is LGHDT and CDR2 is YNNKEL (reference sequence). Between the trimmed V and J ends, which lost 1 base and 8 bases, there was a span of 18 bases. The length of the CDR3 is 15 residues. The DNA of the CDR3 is TGTGCCAGCAGCCAAGGCGGGGCTAGAACTGTTCAGCAGTACTTC. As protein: CASSQGGARTVQQYF.

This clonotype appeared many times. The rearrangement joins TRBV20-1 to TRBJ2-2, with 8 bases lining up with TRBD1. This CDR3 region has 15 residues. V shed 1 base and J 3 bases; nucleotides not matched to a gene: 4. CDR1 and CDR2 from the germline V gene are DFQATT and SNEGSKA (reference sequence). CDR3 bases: TGCAGTGCTAGAGGTCGGACAGGGTACACCGGGGAGCTGTTTTTT. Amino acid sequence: CSARGRTGYTGELFF.

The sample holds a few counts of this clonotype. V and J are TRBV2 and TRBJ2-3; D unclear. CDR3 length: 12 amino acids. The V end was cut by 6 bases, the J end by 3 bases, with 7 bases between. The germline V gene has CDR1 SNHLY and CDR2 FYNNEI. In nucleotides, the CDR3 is TGTGCCAGCAGGGCGGTGACAGATACGCAGTATTTT. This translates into CASRAVTDTQYF.

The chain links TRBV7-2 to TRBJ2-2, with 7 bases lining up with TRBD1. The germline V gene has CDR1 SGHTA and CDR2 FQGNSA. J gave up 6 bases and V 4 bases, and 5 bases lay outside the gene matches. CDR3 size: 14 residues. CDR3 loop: CASSYNQGAGELFF. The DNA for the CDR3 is TGTGCCAGCAGCTACAACCAGGGGGCCGGGGAGCTGTTTTTT.

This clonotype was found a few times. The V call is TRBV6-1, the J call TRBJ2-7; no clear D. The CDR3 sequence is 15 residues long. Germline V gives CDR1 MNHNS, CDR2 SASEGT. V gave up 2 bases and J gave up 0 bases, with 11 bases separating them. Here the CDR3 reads CASSEIQESSYEQYF. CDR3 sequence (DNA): TGTGCCAGCAGTGAAATCCAGGAAAGCTCCTACGAGCAGTACTTC.

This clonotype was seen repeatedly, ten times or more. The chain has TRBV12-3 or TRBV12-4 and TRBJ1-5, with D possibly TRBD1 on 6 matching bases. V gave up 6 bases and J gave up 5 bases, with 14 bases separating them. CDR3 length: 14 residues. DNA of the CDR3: TGTGCCAGCAGCCTCCGGCAGGGGTATCAGCCCCAGCATTTT. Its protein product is CASSLRQGYQPQHF.

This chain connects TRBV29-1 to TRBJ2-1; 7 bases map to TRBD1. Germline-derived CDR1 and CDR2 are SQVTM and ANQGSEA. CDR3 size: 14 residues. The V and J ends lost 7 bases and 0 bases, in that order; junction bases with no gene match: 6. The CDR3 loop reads CSGTGDYSYNEQFF. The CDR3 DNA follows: TGCAGCGGCACAGGGGATTACTCCTACAATGAGCAGTTCTTC.

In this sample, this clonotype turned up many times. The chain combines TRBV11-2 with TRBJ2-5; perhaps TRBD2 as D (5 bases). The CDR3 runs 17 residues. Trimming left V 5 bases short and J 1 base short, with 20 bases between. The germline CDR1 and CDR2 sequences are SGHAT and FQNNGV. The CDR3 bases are TGTGCCAGCAGCCTAAACCGGGCGGGTTCACTCCAAGAGACCCAGTACTTC. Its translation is CASSLNRAGSLQETQYF.

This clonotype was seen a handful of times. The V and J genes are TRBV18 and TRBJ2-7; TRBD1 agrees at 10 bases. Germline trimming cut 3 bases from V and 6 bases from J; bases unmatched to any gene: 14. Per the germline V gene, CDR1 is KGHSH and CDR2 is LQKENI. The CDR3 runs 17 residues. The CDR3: CASSPFQARDRGSEQYF. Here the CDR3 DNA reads TGTGCCAGCTCACCTTTTCAAGCCCGGGACAGGGGCTCCGAGCAGTACTTC.

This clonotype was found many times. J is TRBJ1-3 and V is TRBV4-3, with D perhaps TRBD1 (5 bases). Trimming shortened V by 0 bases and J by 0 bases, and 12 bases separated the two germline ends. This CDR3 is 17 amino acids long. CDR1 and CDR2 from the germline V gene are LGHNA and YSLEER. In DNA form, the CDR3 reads TGCGCCAGCAGCCAAGATCCCGCAGGGCACTCTGGAAACACCATATATTTT. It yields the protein CASSQDPAGHSGNTIYF.

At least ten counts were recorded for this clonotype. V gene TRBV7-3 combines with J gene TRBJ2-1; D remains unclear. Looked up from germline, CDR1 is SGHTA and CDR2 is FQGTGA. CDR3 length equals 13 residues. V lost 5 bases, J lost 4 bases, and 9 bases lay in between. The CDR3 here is CASSPSAYNEQFF. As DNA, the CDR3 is TGTGCCAGCAGCCCAAGTGCGTACAATGAGCAGTTCTTC.

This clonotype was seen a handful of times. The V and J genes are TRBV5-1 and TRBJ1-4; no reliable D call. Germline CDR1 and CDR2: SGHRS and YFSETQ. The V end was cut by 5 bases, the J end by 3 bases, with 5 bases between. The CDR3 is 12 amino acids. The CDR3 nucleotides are TGCGCCAGCAGGGCCCCTAATGAAAAACTGTTTTTT. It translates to CASRAPNEKLFF.

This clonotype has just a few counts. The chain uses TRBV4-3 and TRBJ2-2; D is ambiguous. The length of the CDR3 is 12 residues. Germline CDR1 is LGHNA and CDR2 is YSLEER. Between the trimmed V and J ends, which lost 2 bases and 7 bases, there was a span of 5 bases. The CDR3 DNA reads TGCGCCAGCAGCCAAACTGGCGGGGAGCTGTTTTTT. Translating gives CASSQTGGELFF.